What follows are 27 T cell receptor beta chains derived from one specimen sequenced in a study of shared clonotypes between healthy human individuals. The repertoire was sequenced with immunoSEQ multiplex PCR; TCRdb's copy has only in-frame clones and lacks some. Of 800,000 to 1,200,000 clones listed, about 80% were seen once; the top ten hold approximately 0.52%. The sample comprised memory CD4+ T cells from PBMCs. Subset defined: CD45RA-negative fraction. Receptors were obtained from a man aged 18 to 30 in good health. Some clones in this sample may be carry-over from other donors' samples.

The gene calls are TRBV2 and TRBJ1-2, with 8 bases fitting TRBD1. The CDR3 totals 14 residues. The trim removed 5 bases at V and 4 bases at J, leaving 6 bases unmatched. Germline V gene sequence: CDR1 SNHLY, CDR2 FYNNEI. CDR3: CASSSQGAVYGYTF. CDR3 DNA: TGTGCCAGCAGTAGTCAGGGGGCTGTCTATGGCTACACCTTC.

This clone appeared once. Other DNA sequences in this specimen translate into the identical CDR3. The rearrangement joins TRBV19 to TRBJ1-1; TRBD1 is a possible D gene (6 bases). Trimming cost V 4 bases and J 0 bases, with 9 bases left between them. CDR1 is LNHDA, CDR2 SQIVND, per germline (reference sequence). CDR3 length: 14 amino acids. The CDR3 nucleotides read TGTGCCAGTAGTACTGACAGGTTGAACACTGAAGCTTTCTTT. Translated, it gives CASSTDRLNTEAFF.

The chain has TRBV6-1 and TRBJ1-5; unclear D gene. The CDR3 length is 14 residues. Trimming left V 6 bases short and J 6 bases short, with 15 bases between. CDR1 and CDR2 from the germline V gene are MNHNS and SASEGT. CDR3 sequence: CASRRTENGQPQHF. CDR3 nucleotides: TGTGCCAGCAGGAGGACGGAAAACGGTCAGCCCCAGCATTTT.

V usage is TRBV9 and J usage is TRBJ2-7; D not resolved. Trimming removed 1 base from V and 7 bases from J, with 15 bases in between. The CDR3 covers 14 residues. Germline CDR1 SGDLS, CDR2 YYNGEE. CDR3 region: CASSVSSLPGEQYF. The CDR3 region has the DNA TGTGCCAGCAGCGTAAGTTCCCTCCCCGGTGAGCAGTACTTC.

The rearrangement links TRBV11-2 to TRBJ2-7; D is undetermined. Germline V lookup: CDR1 SGHAT, CDR2 FQNNGV. V lost 1 base and J lost 3, with 10 bases in between. CDR3 size: 14 residues. CDR3 bases: TGTGCCAGCAGCTTAGGCCCCTCCCGCTACGAGCAGTACTTC. Translated, it gives CASSLGPSRYEQYF. Filled out from reference TRBV11-2 and TRBJ2-7, the complete variable domain reads EAGVAQSPRYKIIEKRQSVAFWCNPISGHATLYWYQQILGQGPKLLIQFQNNGVVDDSQLPKDRFSAERLKGVDSTLKIQPAKLEDSAVYLCASSLGPSRYEQYFGPGTRLTVT.

The V call is TRBV10-3, the J call TRBJ1-1; 7 bases match TRBD1. Germline V CDR1 and CDR2: ENHRY, SYGVKD. This CDR3 spans 15 amino acids. V shed 5 bases, J shed 4 bases, and the junction held 10 bases outside the gene matches. CDR3 protein: CAISKRQGWGTEAFF. The CDR3 nucleotides are TGTGCCATCAGTAAAAGACAGGGCTGGGGCACTGAAGCTTTCTTT.

This chain links TRBV5-6 with TRBJ1-1, with a possible D match to TRBD1 (5 bases). Trimming shortened V by 4 bases and J by 1 base, and 11 bases separated the two germline ends. The CDR3 is 14 residues long. Germline V CDR1 and CDR2: SGHDT, YYEEEE. CDR3 sequence (DNA): TGTGCCAGCAGCCTGGGGAGGGGGAACACTGAAGCTTTCTTT. This codes for CASSLGRGNTEAFF.

In DNA, the CDR3 is TGTGCCAGCAGTCCGTCGGGACGGTTTGGGCTCCAGTTCTTC. Encoded protein: CASSPSGRFGLQFF. This chain uses TRBV27 with TRBJ2-1; D possibly uses TRBD1 or TRBD2 (5 bases each). V lost 5 bases to trimming and J lost 13 bases, with 21 bases between them. CDR1 is MNHEY and CDR2 is SMNVEV in the germline V gene (reference sequence). The CDR3 is 14 amino acids.

This clone was counted a few times. This chain joins TRBV7-2 and TRBJ1-6; TRBD1 might be the D (5 bases). V lost 2 bases and J lost 9, with 23 bases in between. This CDR3 has 18 amino acids. CDR1 is SGHTA, CDR2 FQGNSA, per germline. The CDR3 loop is CASSLFPAGLGLGSPLHF. CDR3 in DNA: TGTGCCAGCAGCTTATTCCCGGCAGGGCTGGGGTTAGGTTCACCCCTCCACTTT.

The V gene is TRBV4-1, the J gene TRBJ1-5; D possibly corresponds to TRBD1 (5 bases). The germline V and J ends were trimmed by 2 bases and 3 bases, with 14 bases remaining between them. This CDR3 spans 16 amino acids. Germline V gene lookup returns CDR1 MGHRA and CDR2 YSYEKL. The CDR3 sequence: CASSQNPDRYNQPQHF. The CDR3, as DNA: TGCGCCAGCAGCCAAAACCCTGACAGATACAATCAGCCCCAGCATTTT.

The chain links TRBV4-3 to TRBJ2-1; D gene unclear. The CDR3 sequence is 17 residues long. The germline CDR1 and CDR2 sequences are LGHNA and YSLEER. The V end was cut by 0 bases, the J end by 3 bases, with 15 bases between. The CDR3 coding sequence is TGCGCCAGCAGCCAAGATCGACGTGAAGCAAGCTACAATGAGCAGTTCTTC. Translated: CASSQDRREASYNEQFF.

The chain has TRBV29-1 and TRBJ1-1; no firm D call. The CDR3 has 11 residues. V lost 2 bases, J lost 8 bases, and 9 bases lay in between. Germline values: CDR1 SQVTM, CDR2 ANQGSEA. The DNA for the CDR3 is TGCAGCGTTGAAAGAACCTCCGAAGCTTTCTTT. It translates to CSVERTSEAFF.

The chain has TRBV7-3 and TRBJ2-7; 8 nucleotides align to TRBD1. V dropped 5 bases and J dropped 6; count of bases not matched to a gene: 9. The CDR3 runs 14 residues. The germline CDR1 and CDR2 sequences are SGHTA and FQGTGA. Here the CDR3 reads CASSPTGGFREQYF. The CDR3 bases are TGTGCCAGCAGCCCTACAGGGGGGTTTCGCGAGCAGTACTTC.

CDR3 sequence: CASSLLAGGGDEQFF. CDR3 in DNA: TGTGCCAGTAGCCTACTAGCGGGAGGGGGAGATGAGCAGTTCTTC. The rearrangement links TRBV19 to TRBJ2-1; 13 bases agree with TRBD2. V shed 6 bases, J shed 8 bases, and the junction held 7 bases outside the gene matches. Looked up from germline, CDR1 is LNHDA and CDR2 is SQIVND (reference sequence). This CDR3 region has 15 residues.

Worth noting for this clone: Given a much more abundant clone one base away, this may be a read error. The rearrangement joins TRBV7-2 to TRBJ1-5, with 9 bases matching TRBD1. The trim removed 3 bases at V and 7 bases at J, leaving 1 base unmatched. Germline CDR1 is SGHTA and CDR2 is FQGNSA. This CDR3 spans 13 amino acids. CDR3 protein: CASSLDRGQPQHF. The CDR3 region has the DNA TGTGCCAGCAGCTTGGACAGGGGCCAGCCCCAGCATTTT.

The gene calls are TRBV5-6 and TRBJ1-1; D uncertain. Trimming removed 0 bases at V and 5 bases at J, with 11 bases between. Per the germline V gene, CDR1 is SGHDT and CDR2 is YYEEEE. The CDR3 sequence is 14 residues long. CDR3 region: CASSLVLPGTEAFF. CDR3 nucleotides: TGTGCCAGCAGCTTGGTTCTCCCGGGGACTGAAGCTTTCTTT.

This clone was counted a few times. The CDR3 sequence: CASSPVLSGAPDEQFF. DNA for the CDR3: TGCGCCAGCAGCCCGGTGCTCAGCGGGGCCCCAGATGAGCAGTTCTTC. This rearrangement joins TRBV4-3 to TRBJ2-1; 7 bases are shared with TRBD2. The germline V gene has CDR1 LGHNA and CDR2 YSLEER. With 4 bases clipped from V and 8 bases from J, the junction kept 14 bases outside the gene matches. The CDR3 runs 16 residues.

The DNA of the CDR3 is TGTGCCAGCAGTGGACTAGCGGGGCCCCTCCACGAGCAGTACTTC. Its protein is CASSGLAGPLHEQYF. The chain uses TRBV2 and TRBJ2-7, with 11 nucleotides matching TRBD2. CDR3 length: 15 residues. V gave up 4 bases and J gave up 5 bases; unmatched junction bases: 7. From germline, CDR1 is SNHLY and CDR2 FYNNEI.

This chain connects TRBV11-2 to TRBJ1-1; the match to TRBD1 covers 7 bases. CDR1 and CDR2 (germline): SGHAT, FQNNGV. The V gene end was trimmed by 2 bases and the J gene end by 6 bases; junction bases not matched to a gene: 15. The CDR3 loop spans 17 amino acids. The CDR3 reads CASSLTANRGPGPEAFF. In DNA, the CDR3 is TGTGCCAGCAGCTTAACGGCCAACAGGGGACCTGGCCCTGAAGCTTTCTTT.

V is TRBV7-3 and J is TRBJ2-2, with D hard to call. This CDR3 spans 14 amino acids. CDR1 is SGHTA and CDR2 is FQGTGA in the germline V gene. V gave up 3 bases and J gave up 3 bases, with 8 bases separating them. CDR3 DNA sequence: TGTGCCAGCAGCTTCCACCGGGACACCGGGGAGCTGTTTTTT. As protein: CASSFHRDTGELFF. Full variable domain (rest looked up from reference TRBV7-3 and TRBJ2-2): GAGVSQTPSNKVTEKGKYVELRCDPISGHTALYWYRQSLGQGPEFLIYFQGTGAADDSGLPNDRFFAVRPEGSVSTLKIQRTERGDSAVYLCASSFHRDTGELFFGEGSRLTVL.

The CDR3 sequence is CASSKENTIYF. The CDR3 DNA follows: TGCGCCAGCAGTAAGGAAAACACCATATATTTT. The gene calls are TRBV5-1 and TRBJ1-3, with D hard to call. The CDR3 extends over 11 amino acids. Looked up from germline, CDR1 is SGHRS and CDR2 is YFSETQ. Trimming left V 5 bases short and J 6 bases short, with 6 bases between.

The chain carries TRBV27 and TRBJ1-3; the match to TRBD1 covers 9 bases. There are 15 residues in the CDR3. CDR1 and CDR2 from the germline V gene are MNHEY and SMNVEV (reference sequence). Germline trimming cut 11 bases from V and 4 bases from J; bases unmatched to any gene: 12. CDR3: CAGPGGTGSGNTIYF. For the CDR3, the DNA is TGTGCCGGCCCTGGGGGGACAGGGTCGGGAAACACCATATATTTT.

The chain recombines TRBV18 with TRBJ1-4; D is undetermined. Trimming took 1 base from V and 2 from J, leaving 11 bases between them. The CDR3 covers 16 residues. CDR1 is KGHSH and CDR2 is LQKENI in the germline V gene. DNA for the CDR3: TGTGCCAGCTCACCACAACCGCTCGGGACTAATGAAAAACTGTTTTTT. Translation gives CASSPQPLGTNEKLFF.

Details on this clone: Within the sample, other DNA sequences also encode this same CDR3. CDR3 in DNA: TGTGCCAGCAGCTTTTGGGGTAACACTGAAGCTTTCTTT. Translation: CASSFWGNTEAFF. The chain joins TRBV5-5 to TRBJ1-1; D remains unclear. CDR1 and CDR2 (germline): SGHKS, YYEKEE (reference sequence). The CDR3 spans 13 residues. Trimming shortened V by 2 bases and J by 2 bases, and 7 bases separated the two germline ends. Supplemented by reference TRBV5-5 and TRBJ1-1, the full variable domain reads DAGVTQSPTHLIKTRGQQVTLRCSPISGHKSVSWYQQVLGQGPQFIFQYYEKEERGRGNFPDRFSARQFPNYSSELNVNALLLGDSALYLCASSFWGNTEAFFGQGTRLTVV.

This chain connects TRBV6-5 to TRBJ2-7; 8 nucleotides match TRBD2. The V gene's germline CDR1 is MNHEY and CDR2 SVGAGI. There are 13 residues in the CDR3. Trimming cost V 5 bases and J 4 bases; bases outside gene matches: 4. CDR3 in DNA: TGTGCCAGCAGTCGACGGGGGGGATACGAGCAGTACTTC. Translating gives CASSRRGGYEQYF.

The genes are TRBV9 and TRBJ1-3; a possible D gene is TRBD1 (5 bases). Germline V gives CDR1 SGDLS, CDR2 YYNGEE. The CDR3 sequence is 16 residues long. Trimming removed 4 bases at V and 4 bases at J, with 18 bases between. CDR3 region: CASSQAGGATGNTIYF. CDR3 DNA: TGTGCCAGCAGCCAGGCGGGTGGGGCGACCGGAAACACCATATATTTT.

The chain recombines TRBV28 with TRBJ1-1; 7 nucleotides match TRBD1. Germline lookup yields CDR1 MDHEN and CDR2 SYDVKM. V gave up 5 bases and J gave up 0 bases; unmatched junction bases: 6. The CDR3 consists of 15 residues. The DNA for the CDR3 is TGTGCCAGCAGTGTGGGGACAGCGTTGAACACTGAAGCTTTCTTT. Translating it yields CASSVGTALNTEAFF.